Reported below is one T cell receptor (beta chain). This clonotype was counted at least ten times. Its target antigen remains unknown. Per-base quality was not reported, and no clone a single base away is much larger than it. This specimen's time point label, interpreted: day 60 (about 2 months) after transplantation. The treatment or condition label here, explained by the study, means: allogeneic hematopoietic cell transplantation with graft depleted of TCRalphabeta T cells and CD19 B cells. The transplant recipients were children given TCRalphabeta/CD19-depleted allogeneic hematopoietic cell grafts. The data belong to a study of T-cell reconstitution after alpha-beta-depleted transplantation in children (dated by TCRdb to about 2016). Some background on the complete study: Using TCR repertoire profiling, the study quantitatively followed how T-cell immune reconstitution unfolded in children after TCRalphabeta/CD19-depleted allogeneic hematopoietic cell transplantation. Here is what the overall study found, with its caveats: The frequencies of hyperexpanded clones fell over the following months, and after one year, T-cell counts and TCRbeta diversity were mostly attributed to newly produced T cells. In some patients, the high TCRbeta diversity seen at day 60 was put down to recipient T cells and intrathymic progenitors that had survived conditioning. Apparently early alphabetaT-cell count recovery about two months after transplant reportedly relied on only several hundred rapidly expanded clones derived from non-depleted graft cells.

The receptor library was made with PCR. The run used an Illumina HiSeq 2500. Molecular barcoding was employed in the preparation of TCR libraries, with unique molecular identifiers being used to normalize TCRbeta repertoire quantification. The raw public data were reprocessed by TCRdb itself: fastp quality trimming at Q25, MiXCR clonotype calling, in-frame beta chains only. Rows merge per CDR3 protein into single entries with the most common DNA and genes. The sample includes 40,000 to 60,000 distinct CDR3 sequences, with 9.2% observed a single time. The ten largest make up about 25% of the sample. From a lookup of the germline V gene, CDR1 and CDR2 are MNHEY and SVGAGI. V is pared back by 0 bases and J by 4 bases, with 13 bases lying between the germline termini. Including cysteine and phenylalanine, the CDR3 has 16 amino acids. The retained sequence is limited to the CDR3, 48 bases, with the frame set at the first base.

The sequence joins TRBV6-5 to TRBJ2-1; 5 matching bases give a weak D call of TRBD1. The sample was PBMCs, mostly from graft donor cells, taken 60 days after TCRalphabeta/CD19-depleted stem cell transplant. The sequence was obtained from a male patient aged 2 to 10 who had a stem cell transplant for chronic granulomatous disease, so the T cells may come from the graft donor. The DNA sequence follows: TGTGCCAGCAGTTACTCCAGGGCTCTGGTATACAATGAGCAGTTCTTC. Its product reads: CASSYSRALVYNEQFF.